This T cell receptor beta chain came from a study of beta chain features in type 1 diabetes. Findings and limits, study-wide: Here, the possible influence of HLA type (on TCRB rearrangement) remained unresolved. In every one of the four CD4+ subsets, TCRB CDR3s were moderately but significantly shorter in Type 1 diabetes patients.

Germline values: CDR1 SGHVS, CDR2 FQNEAQ. The CDR3 is 17 amino acids. V trimming: 5 bases; J trimming: 1 base; junction bases outside the gene matches: 12. The authors sorted CD4+ naive, central memory, regulatory and stem cell-like memory cells via CD45RO/CCR7/CD25/CD127/CD95/CD27. What was sequenced were expressed TCRB transcripts, since all of the isolated RNA had been reverse transcribed. The study sequenced naive, central memory and regulatory T cell samples to an average of about 4 million reads. Clones were read by immunoSEQ multiplex PCR, and TCRdb kept only the in-frame ones, dropping some. The top ten hold around 0.015% of the sample, which has hundreds of thousands of clones, 15% seen once. A remark on this clone: The antigen is unknown.

This TCR derives from a man between 18 and 35 years old with type 1 diabetes. Sequencing was done on a sample of naive CD4+ T cells from blood. The chain combines TRBV7-8 with TRBJ2-3, with 7 bases lining up with TRBD1. For the CDR3, the DNA is TGTGCCAGCAGCACATACAGGGGTGGGACCGGCACAGATACGCAGTATTTT. Protein product: CASSTYRGGTGTDTQYF.